A single sample gave rise to the 3 T cell receptor beta chains below, sequenced in a study of T cells in localized non-small cell lung cancer. Profiled with immunoSEQ multiplex PCR; TCRdb holds only in-frame clones, not every one. The table includes under 30,000 clones, roughly 90% detected once. This specimen consisted of peripheral blood, obtained before any cancer treatment. The receptors shown here come from a female donor over 55 with stage I lung adenocarcinoma.

V usage is TRBV7-3 and J usage is TRBJ1-1, with 8 positions matching TRBD1. The V gene end was trimmed by 3 bases and the J gene end by 1 base; junction bases not matched to a gene: 4. This CDR3 has 15 amino acids. Looked up from germline, CDR1 is SGHTA and CDR2 is FQGTGA. In nucleotides, the CDR3 is TGTGCCAGCAGCTTTACCGGGACAGGGAACACTGAAGCTTTCTTT. Encoded protein: CASSFTGTGNTEAFF. Based on the CDR3 plus reference TRBV7-3 and TRBJ1-1, the full variable domain is GAGVSQTPSNKVTEKGKYVELRCDPISGHTALYWYRQSLGQGPEFLIYFQGTGAADDSGLPNDRFFAVRPEGSVSTLKIQRTERGDSAVYLCASSFTGTGNTEAFFGQGTRLTVV.

There are a few counts of this clone. The rearrangement links TRBV30 to TRBJ1-2; D not certain. The CDR3 is 11 amino acids. The germline V gene encodes CDR1 GTSNPN and CDR2 SVGIG (reference sequence). Trimming took 1 base from V and 7 from J, leaving 7 bases between them. The DNA of the CDR3 is TGTGCCTGGAGTGGAGGGCTTGGCTACACCTTC. Protein product: CAWSGGLGYTF. Combining the CDR3 with reference TRBV30 and TRBJ1-2 gives the whole variable domain SQTIHQWPATLVQPVGSPLSLECTVEGTSNPNLYWYRQAAGRGLQLLFYSVGIGQISSEVPQNLSASRPQDRQFILSSKKLLLSDSGFYLCAWSGGLGYTFGSGTRLTVV.

This clone has just one count. The V call is TRBV6-5, the J call TRBJ2-1; D is perhaps TRBD2 (6 bases). Germline lookup yields CDR1 MNHEY and CDR2 SVGAGI. V gave up 6 bases and J gave up 7 bases, with 19 bases separating them. This CDR3 has 15 residues. The CDR3 DNA follows: TGTGCCAGCAGCCGCATCGATCCTGGGGGGAATGAGCAGTTCTTC. Residues: CASSRIDPGGNEQFF.